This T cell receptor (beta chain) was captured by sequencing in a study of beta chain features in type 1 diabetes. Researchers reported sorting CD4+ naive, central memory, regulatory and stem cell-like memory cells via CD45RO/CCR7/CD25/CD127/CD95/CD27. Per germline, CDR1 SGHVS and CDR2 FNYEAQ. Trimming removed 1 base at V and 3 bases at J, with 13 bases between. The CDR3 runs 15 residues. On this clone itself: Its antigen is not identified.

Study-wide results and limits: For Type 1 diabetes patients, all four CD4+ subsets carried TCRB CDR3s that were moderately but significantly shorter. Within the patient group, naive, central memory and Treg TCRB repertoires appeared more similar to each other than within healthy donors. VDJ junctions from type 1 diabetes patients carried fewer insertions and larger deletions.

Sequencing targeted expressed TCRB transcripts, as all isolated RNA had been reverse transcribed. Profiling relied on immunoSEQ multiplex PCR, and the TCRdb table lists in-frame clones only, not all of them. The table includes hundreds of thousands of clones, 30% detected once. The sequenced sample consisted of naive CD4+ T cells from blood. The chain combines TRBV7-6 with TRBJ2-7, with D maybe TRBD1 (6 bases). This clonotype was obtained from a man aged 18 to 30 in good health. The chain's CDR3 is CASSLGGGRGYEQYF. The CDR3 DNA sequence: TGTGCCAGCAGCTTAGGAGGTGGCAGGGGCTACGAGCAGTACTTC. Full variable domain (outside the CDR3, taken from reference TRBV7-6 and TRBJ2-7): GAGVSQSPRYKVTKRGQDVALRCDPISGHVSLYWYRQALGQGPEFLTYFNYEAQQDKSGLPNDRFSAERPEGSISTLTIQRTEQRDSAMYRCASSLGGGRGYEQYFGPGTRLTVT.